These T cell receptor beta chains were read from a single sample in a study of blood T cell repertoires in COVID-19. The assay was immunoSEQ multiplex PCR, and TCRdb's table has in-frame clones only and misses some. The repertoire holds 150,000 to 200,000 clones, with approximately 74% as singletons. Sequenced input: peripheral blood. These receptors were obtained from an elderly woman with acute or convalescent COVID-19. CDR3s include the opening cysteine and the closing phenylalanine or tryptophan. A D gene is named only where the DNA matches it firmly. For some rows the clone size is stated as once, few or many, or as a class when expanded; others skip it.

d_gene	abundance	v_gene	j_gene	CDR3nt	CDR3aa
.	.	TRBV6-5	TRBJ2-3	TGTGCCAGCAGTTACATACAGAGCACAGATACGCAGTATTTT	CASSYIQSTDTQYF
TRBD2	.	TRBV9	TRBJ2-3	TGTGCCAGCAGCTCAGCCCCTAGCGGGGGGGCAGATACGCAGTATTTT	CASSSAPSGGADTQYF
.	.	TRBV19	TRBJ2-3	TGTGCCAGTAGTATACGTTCCAACTCAGATACGCAGTATTTT	CASSIRSNSDTQYF
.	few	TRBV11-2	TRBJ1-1	TGTGCCAGCAGCTTCTTTACTGAAGCTTTCTTT	CASSFFTEAFF
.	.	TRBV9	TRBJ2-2	TGTGCCAGCAGCGTAGACGGGGGTTCGGGAACCGGGGAGCTGTTTTTT	CASSVDGGSGTGELFF
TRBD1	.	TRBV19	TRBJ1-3	TGTGCCAGTACGGACAGGGGGCTACGAGACTCTGGAAACACCATATATTTT	CASTDRGLRDSGNTIYF
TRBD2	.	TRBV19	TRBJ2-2	TGTGCCAGTAGTAGGCCTAGCGGGAGGCAGAACACCGGGGAGCTGTTTTTT	CASSRPSGRQNTGELFF
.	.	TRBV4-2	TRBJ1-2	TGTGCCAGCAGCCAAGGGGACTCCTGGTCAGGGGGCTACACCTTC	CASSQGDSWSGGYTF
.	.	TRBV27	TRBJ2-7	TGTGCCAGCAGTCCCCGGGAGGGTAGGGACAGCGAGCAGTACTTC	CASSPREGRDSEQYF
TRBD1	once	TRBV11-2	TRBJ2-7	TGTGCCAGCAGCTCACTCGTCGGGACAGACTCCTACGAGCAGTACTTC	CASSSLVGTDSYEQYF
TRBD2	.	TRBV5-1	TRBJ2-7	TGCGCCAGCACCCGACGGGGGGAAGCCTACGAGCAGTACTTC	CASTRRGEAYEQYF
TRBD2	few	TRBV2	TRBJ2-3	TGTGCCAGCAGTGAAGGACTAGCGGGAGGCGGCACAGATACGCAGTATTTT	CASSEGLAGGGTDTQYF
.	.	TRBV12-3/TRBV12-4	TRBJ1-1	TGTGCCAGCACTGGCGGCATGAACACTGAAGCTTTCTTT	CASTGGMNTEAFF
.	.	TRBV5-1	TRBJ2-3	TGCGCCAGCAGTTCGTCGACTGGTGAAGCGCAGTATTTT	CASSSSTGEAQYF
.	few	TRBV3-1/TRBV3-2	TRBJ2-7	TGTGCCAGCAGCCACTTAGCGGCTGGGTCCTACGAGCAGTACTTC	CASSHLAAGSYEQYF
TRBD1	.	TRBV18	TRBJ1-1	TGTGCCAGCTCACGGGGACAGGGGTCCACTGAAGCTTTCTTT	CASSRGQGSTEAFF
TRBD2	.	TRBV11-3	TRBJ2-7	TGTGCCAGGGAGAACTGGACTAGCGGGAGGGGGTACGAGCAGTACTTC	CARENWTSGRGYEQYF
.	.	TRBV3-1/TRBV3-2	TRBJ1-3	TGTGCCAGCAGCCAAGATGCCGGGGGGCGAGGAAACACCATATATTTT	CASSQDAGGRGNTIYF
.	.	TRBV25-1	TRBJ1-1	TGTGCCAGCAGCCCCCGGCGAGACATGAACACTGAAGCTTTCTTT	CASSPRRDMNTEAFF
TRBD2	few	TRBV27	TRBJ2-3	TGTGCCAGCTCCTCGGGACTAGGCGGGGATACGCAGTATTTT	CASSSGLGGDTQYF
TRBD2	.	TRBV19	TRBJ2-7	TGTGCCAGTAAGCGGGGGACTAGCGGGAGCTACGAGCAGTACTTC	CASKRGTSGSYEQYF
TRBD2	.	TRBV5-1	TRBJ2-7	TGCGCCAGCAGCACAGTCGGGGGGAGCTCCTACGAGCAGTACTTC	CASSTVGGSSYEQYF
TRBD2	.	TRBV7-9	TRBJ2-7	TGTGCCAGCAGCTTAGCGCTAGCGGGCCCCTACGAGCAGTACTTC	CASSLALAGPYEQYF
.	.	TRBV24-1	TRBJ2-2	TGTGCCACCAGTGACCTCTGGGCAAACACCGGGGAGCTGTTTTTT	CATSDLWANTGELFF
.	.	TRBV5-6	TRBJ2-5	TGTGCCAGCAGCCCCGATTATCTGTCAGGGCGAGAAGAGACCCAGTACTTC	CASSPDYLSGREETQYF
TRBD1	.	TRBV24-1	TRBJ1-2	TGTGCCACCAGTGATTCCACTACAGGGGAAGCCTATGGCTACACCTTC	CATSDSTTGEAYGYTF
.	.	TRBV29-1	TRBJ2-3	TGCAGCGGGAGGGACCGAAGCACAGATACGCAGTATTTT	CSGRDRSTDTQYF
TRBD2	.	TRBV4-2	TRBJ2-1	TGTGCCAGCAGCCAAGATCGGCTAGCGGGAGAAAATGAGCAGTTCTTC	CASSQDRLAGENEQFF